The 6 T cell receptor beta chains in this list originate from one sample, sequenced in a study of response to subunit inactivated influenza vaccine. TCRdb itself ran the RT-PCR reads through MiXCR, one entry per CDR3 protein. The sample carries 150,000 to 200,000 distinct CDR3 sequences, approximately 12% recorded once. These data also featured in a second study, about T cells expressing NK-cell markers. Per that paper: UMIs accompanied the 5'RACE template switching by which TCR beta cDNA was made.

The starting material was CD8+ T cells sorted from PBMCs, obtained roughly 12 days after vaccination. The source is a man aged 50 to 59 who received an inactivated influenza vaccine.

The V call is TRBV2, the J call TRBJ1-1; 7 nucleotides align to TRBD1. This CDR3 spans 16 amino acids. Germline CDR1 is SNHLY and CDR2 is FYNNEI. Trimming removed 2 bases from V and 6 bases from J; junction bases left unmatched: 12. CDR3 protein: CASSERPGGGGPEAFF. The CDR3 nucleotides read TGTGCCAGCAGTGAACGACCGGGTGGAGGGGGCCCTGAAGCTTTCTTT. Full variable domain (missing parts from reference TRBV2 and TRBJ1-1): EPEVTQTPSHQVTQMGQEVILRCVPISNHLYFYWYRQILGQKVEFLVSFYNNEISEKSEIFDDQFSVERPDGSNFTLKIRSTKLEDSAMYFCASSERPGGGGPEAFFGQGTRLTVV.

CDR3 bases: TGTGCCAGCAGCCACACTGAGGGATATCCTAGAGCGGGAGACTTCCTCGAGCAGTACTTC. Residues: CASSHTEGYPRAGDFLEQYF. The chain is built from TRBV3-1 and TRBJ2-7, with 8 bases matching TRBD2. J was trimmed by 6 bases and V by 3 bases; bases with no gene match: 25. Looked up from germline, CDR1 is LGHDT and CDR2 is YNNKEL (reference sequence). The CDR3 is 20 residues long.

The chain joins TRBV11-2 to TRBJ2-1, with 10 nucleotides matching TRBD1. J was trimmed by 5 bases and V by 5 bases; bases with no gene match: 3. The CDR3 is made up of 14 amino acids. Germline V gives CDR1 SGHAT, CDR2 FQNNGV. Written as DNA, the CDR3 is TGTGCCAGCAGCGATGGGACAGGGGACAATGAGCAGTTCTTC. Encoded protein: CASSDGTGDNEQFF.

This clonotype was recorded a few times. This chain links TRBV5-1 with TRBJ2-2; D is possibly TRBD1 (5 bases). Looked up from germline, CDR1 is SGHRS and CDR2 is YFSETQ. The CDR3 covers 15 residues. Trimming removed 0 bases from V and 1 base from J, with 7 bases in between. CDR3 protein: CASSLVQGNTGELFF. The CDR3, as DNA: TGCGCCAGCAGCTTGGTTCAGGGGAACACCGGGGAGCTGTTTTTT.

This clonotype was picked up a small number of times. The rearrangement links TRBV12-3 or TRBV12-4 to TRBJ2-2; no firm D call. Trimming cost V 5 bases and J 4 bases, with 11 bases left between them. The CDR3 runs 14 residues. CDR3 residues: CASSPFGRTGELFF. As DNA, the CDR3 is TGTGCCAGCAGTCCCTTCGGGCGCACCGGGGAGCTGTTTTTT.

This clonotype was counted a few times. The rearrangement uses TRBV7-9 and TRBJ2-2, with 9 bases aligning to TRBD2. The germline V gene has CDR1 SEHNR and CDR2 FQNEAQ (reference sequence). The junction had 14 bases not matched to a gene; V was cut back by 5 bases and J by 10 bases. CDR3 size: 16 residues. The CDR3 DNA reads as TGTGCCAGCAGCCCACCTAGCGGGGACCGCCTTTTGGAGCTGTTTTTT. This gives the protein CASSPPSGDRLLELFF.